The table lists the clone carrying this T cell receptor (beta chain) with a count of one. The repertoire was sequenced with immunoSEQ multiplex PCR; TCRdb's copy has only in-frame clones and lacks some. This table has about 170,000 clones, approximately 86% appearing once. CDR3 length: 16 residues. V lost 4 bases and J 0 bases, leaving 16 bases between the germline ends. Germline CDR1 and CDR2: SGHRS and YFSETQ. The source of the sample is a study of control samples from healthy donors and cancer patients. The sequencing input was blood. This TCR was recovered from a woman in her twenties or thirties in good health. The V call is TRBV5-1, the J call TRBJ1-1, with D maybe TRBD1 (6 bases). CDR3 loop: CASSTPTGGLNTEAFF. CDR3 sequence (DNA): TGCGCCAGCAGCACCCCGACGGGGGGGCTGAACACTGAAGCTTTCTTT.